A selection of T cell receptor beta chains follows, all from one sample in a study of T cells in Graves' hyperthyroidism and ophthalmopathy. Each CDR3 protein gets one entry after TCRdb re-called the multiplex PCR reads with MiXCR. In the table there are almost 600,000 distinct CDR3 sequences, about 43% of which are singletons. Material for sequencing was peripheral blood or thyroid tissue (not recorded which). The receptor set was obtained from a woman aged 18-35 years with Graves' hyperthyroidism. The CDR3 runs from the conserved cysteine through the conserved F or W. D genes are given only for firm matches. Where a row states a size, it is once, few, many or the class of an expanded clone; other rows omit it.

TRBD2 many TRBJ2-7 TRBV7-2 TGTGCCAGCAGCTGGAAAGTAGCGGGGGGGAGCTACGAGCAGTACTTC CASSWKVAGGSYEQYF
TRBD1 - TRBJ2-3 TRBV7-3 TGTGCCAGCAGCCCGACGGGACAGGGGGTGGATACGCAGTATTTT CASSPTGQGVDTQYF
- many TRBJ1-2 TRBV24-1 TGTGCCACCAGTGCCCGGGGCAGTTACTATGGCTACACCTTC CATSARGSYYGYTF
TRBD1 - TRBJ1-1 TRBV10-3 TGTGCCAGCATTCTTACAGGGGGCACTGAAGCTTTCTTT CASILTGGTEAFF
- - TRBJ2-1 TRBV6-5 TGTGCCAGCAGTTCCACGCCCAGGGACAATGAGCAGTTCTTC CASSSTPRDNEQFF
TRBD2 many TRBJ2-7 TRBV11-2 TGTGCCAGCAGCTTAGATGCTAGCGGGAGGGCGGGATACGAGCAGTACTTC CASSLDASGRAGYEQYF
- - TRBJ1-4 TRBV7-8 TGTGCCAGCAACACGGGGGGCCCCAATGAACTGTTTTTT CASNTGGPNELFF
- - TRBJ1-1 TRBV14 TGTGCCAGCAGCCGAATGCCGGGCACTGAAGCTTTCTTT CASSRMPGTEAFF
TRBD2 - TRBJ2-6 TRBV24-1 TGTGCCACCAGTGACGGACTAGCGGGTCCCGGGGCCAACGTCCTGACTTTC CATSDGLAGPGANVLTF
TRBD1 many TRBJ2-7 TRBV9 TGTGCCAGCAGCGTAGAGGACAGGGCCTACGAGCAGTACTTC CASSVEDRAYEQYF
TRBD1 - TRBJ1-1 TRBV20-1 TGCAGTGCTAGGGAGACAGGGGGCAATTGGAACACTGAAGCTTTCTTT CSARETGGNWNTEAFF
TRBD2 - TRBJ2-2 TRBV20-1 TGCAGTGCCGAACGGACTAGCGGGGCGTCCACCGGGGAGCTGTTTTTT CSAERTSGASTGELFF
- few TRBJ2-7 TRBV4-2 TGTGCCAGCAGCCAAGACCCAGAAGATTCCTACGAGCAGTACTTC CASSQDPEDSYEQYF
- - TRBJ2-2 TRBV20-1 TGCAGTTCAACAGGGACCGGCACCGGGGAGCTGTTTTTT CSSTGTGTGELFF
- - TRBJ1-5 TRBV29-1 TGCAGCTTGAGGTCAGGAACGGGGCAGCCCCAGCATTTT CSLRSGTGQPQHF
TRBD1 many TRBJ2-7 TRBV27 TGTGCCAGCAGTTTATCTCGGACAGGGTCCTACGAGCAGTACTTC CASSLSRTGSYEQYF
TRBD2 many TRBJ2-2 TRBV2 TGTGCCAGCAGAACTACTAGCGGAGGAAGTACCGGGGAGCTGTTTTTT CASRTTSGGSTGELFF
- many TRBJ1-2 TRBV24-1 TGTGCCACCAGTGACCATAGACAGAACTATGGCTACACCTTC CATSDHRQNYGYTF
- many TRBJ1-2 TRBV6-5 TGTGCCAGCAAGAACCTCGGGGGGATTAACTATGGCTACACCTTC CASKNLGGINYGYTF
- many TRBJ2-7 TRBV29-1 TGCAGCGTTGAAGATCCGGGCCTAGGGCCCTACGAGCAGTACTTC CSVEDPGLGPYEQYF
- - TRBJ1-1 TRBV7-9 TGTGCCGGCAGCACCGGACTGAACACTGAAGCTTTCTTT CAGSTGLNTEAFF
TRBD2 - TRBJ2-5 TRBV18 TGTGCCAGCCGCCCCCGGCTAGCGGGAGACCAAGAGACCCAGTACTTC CASRPRLAGDQETQYF